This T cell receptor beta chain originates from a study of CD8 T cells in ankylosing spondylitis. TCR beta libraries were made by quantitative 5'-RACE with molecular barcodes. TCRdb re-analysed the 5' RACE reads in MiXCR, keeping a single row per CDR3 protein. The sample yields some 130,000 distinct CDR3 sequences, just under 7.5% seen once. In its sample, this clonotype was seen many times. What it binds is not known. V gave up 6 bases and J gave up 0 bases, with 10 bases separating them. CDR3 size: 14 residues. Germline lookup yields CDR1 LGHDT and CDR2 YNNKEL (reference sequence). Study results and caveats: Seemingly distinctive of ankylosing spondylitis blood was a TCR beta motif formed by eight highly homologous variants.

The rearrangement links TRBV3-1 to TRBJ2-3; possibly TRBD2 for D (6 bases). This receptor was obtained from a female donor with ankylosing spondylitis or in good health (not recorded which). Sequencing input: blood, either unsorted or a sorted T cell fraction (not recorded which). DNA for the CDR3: TGTGCCAGCAGTGCGAGCGGGAGCACAGATACGCAGTATTTT. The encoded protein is CASSASGSTDTQYF.